This T cell receptor beta chain was captured in a study of OX40 agonist ivuxolimab in advanced cancers. Study background: Patients were around 83% male with ages roughly 23 to 85, mean roughly 55.

Study findings and constraints: At 0.1 to 3.0 mg/kg and by week 6, clonal expansion occurred in CD4+ and CD8+ blood T cells. Among expanded peripheral T cells, antigen specificity went undetermined. Certain nonresponding patients likewise had low normalized T-cell clonal expansion.

On this clone itself: The target antigen is unknown.

Sequencing was performed with immunoSEQ multiplex PCR; in TCRdb, only in-frame clones are kept and a portion is missing. Of roughly 66,000 clones in the sample, 83% were seen once. Germline V CDR1 and CDR2: KGHSH, LQKENI. The CDR3 spans 14 residues. V lost 3 bases to trimming and J lost 4 bases, with 12 bases between them. This sequence was found in an adult with an advanced solid tumor such as melanoma, head and neck, liver or kidney cancer. The source material was CD4+ or CD8+ T cells sorted from blood, sampled in a trial of the OX40 agonist ivuxolimab. The rearrangement joins TRBV18 to TRBJ1-2; the D gene is possibly TRBD1 (6 bases). The CDR3 DNA sequence: TGTGCCAGCTCACCGTGGGGGCTCGGCTATGGCTACACCTTC. Protein: CASSPWGLGYGYTF.